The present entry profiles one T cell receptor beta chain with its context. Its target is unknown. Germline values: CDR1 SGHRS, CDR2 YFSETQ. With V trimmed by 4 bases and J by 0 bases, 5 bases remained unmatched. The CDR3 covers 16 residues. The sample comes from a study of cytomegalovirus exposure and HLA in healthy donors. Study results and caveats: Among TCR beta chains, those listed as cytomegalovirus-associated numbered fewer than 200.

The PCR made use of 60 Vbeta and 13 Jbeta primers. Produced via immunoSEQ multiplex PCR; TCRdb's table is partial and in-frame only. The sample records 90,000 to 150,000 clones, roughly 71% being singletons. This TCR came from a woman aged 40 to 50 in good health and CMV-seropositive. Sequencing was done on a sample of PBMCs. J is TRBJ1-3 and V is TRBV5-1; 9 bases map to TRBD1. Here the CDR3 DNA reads TGCGCCAGCAGCCCGGGACAGGGTGGCTCTGGAAACACCATATATTTT. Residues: CASSPGQGGSGNTIYF.